Each of the 11 T cell receptor beta chains below was sequenced from the same sample in a study of cytomegalovirus exposure and HLA in healthy donors. Vbeta (60) and Jbeta (13) primers were used in the PCR. Measured with immunoSEQ multiplex PCR; TCRdb has only the in-frame clones, and not every one. Here the sample spans 70,000 or so clones, roughly four fifths being singletons. Sequencing was done on a sample of PBMCs. These receptors originate from a young man in good health and CMV-seronegative.

The chain carries TRBV11-2 and TRBJ2-1; TRBD1 might be the D (6 bases). Germline values: CDR1 SGHAT, CDR2 FQNNGV. This CDR3 has 15 residues. Trimming took 0 bases from V and 6 from J, leaving 12 bases between them. The DNA for the CDR3 is TGTGCCAGCAGCTTAGAACGGACAGCAACCAATGAGCAGTTCTTC. As protein: CASSLERTATNEQFF.

This chain joins TRBV6-6 and TRBJ1-2; perhaps TRBD1 as D (5 bases). This CDR3 is 14 amino acids long. Per the germline V gene, CDR1 is MNHNY and CDR2 is SVGAGI (reference sequence). V was pared by 6 bases and J by 6 bases, with 17 bases between. Written as DNA, the CDR3 is TGTGCCAGCAGCCCCCCAATATGGGGGGATGGCTACACCTTC. It is translated as CASSPPIWGDGYTF.

The chain carries TRBV7-9 and TRBJ1-1; D is ambiguous. Looked up from germline, CDR1 is SEHNR and CDR2 is FQNEAQ (reference sequence). CDR3 length: 14 residues. Trimming took 4 bases from V and 2 from J, leaving 11 bases between them. The CDR3 here is CASSSDTENTEAFF. DNA for the CDR3: TGTGCCAGCAGCTCTGACACTGAAAACACTGAAGCTTTCTTT.

This clone was detected once. The chain links TRBV30 to TRBJ2-3, with D possibly matching TRBD1 (5 bases). V lost 3 bases and J 1 base, leaving 8 bases between the germline ends. The CDR3 extends over 13 amino acids. The V gene's germline CDR1 is GTSNPN and CDR2 SVGIG (reference sequence). The CDR3 DNA reads TGTGCCTGGAGACAGGACGGCACAGATACGCAGTATTTT. Its translation is CAWRQDGTDTQYF.

The chain couples TRBV5-8 to TRBJ1-1; weak D call: TRBD1 (5 bases). V was cut by 6 bases and J by 5 bases, with 23 bases left in between. Per germline, CDR1 SGHTS and CDR2 YDEGEE. CDR3 length: 16 residues. The CDR3 sequence is CASTAWWEVGRTEAFF. CDR3 bases: TGTGCCAGCACAGCTTGGTGGGAAGTGGGGCGGACTGAAGCTTTCTTT. The whole variable domain, filled in from reference TRBV5-8 and TRBJ1-1, reads EAGVTQSPTHLIKTRGQQATLRCSPISGHTSVYWYQQALGLGLQFLLWYDEGEERNRGNFPPRFSGRQFPNYSSELNVNALELEDSALYLCASTAWWEVGRTEAFFGQGTRLTVV.

This clone appeared a single time. The V and J genes are TRBV30 and TRBJ1-2, with a possible D match to TRBD1 (5 bases). Per germline, CDR1 GTSNPN and CDR2 SVGIG (reference sequence). There are 12 residues in the CDR3. Deletions cut 4 bases from V and 7 bases from J, with 13 bases between. The CDR3 nucleotides read TGTGCCTGGACATCAGGGATTGTTGGCTACACCTTC. This translates into CAWTSGIVGYTF.

The count of this clone is one. CDR3 protein: CASSRLAPANEQYF. The CDR3 bases are TGTGCCAGCAGCCGACTAGCGCCCGCCAACGAGCAGTACTTC. The rearrangement links TRBV14 to TRBJ2-7, with 8 bases matching TRBD2. V lost 4 bases to trimming and J lost 5 bases; unmatched junction nucleotides: 7. Germline V gives CDR1 SGHDN, CDR2 FVKESK. The CDR3 covers 14 residues.

The chain uses TRBV30 and TRBJ1-4; 7 nucleotides line up with TRBD1. J was trimmed by 4 bases and V by 2 bases; bases with no gene match: 7. Germline-derived CDR1 and CDR2 are GTSNPN and SVGIG (reference sequence). This CDR3 comprises 15 residues. CDR3 sequence reads: CAWSNLTGLNEKLFF. In DNA, the CDR3 is TGTGCCTGGAGTAACCTGACAGGGCTTAATGAAAAACTGTTTTTT.

The chain has TRBV7-2 and TRBJ2-7, with 7 bases lining up with TRBD2. Unmatched junction bases numbered 5, after V lost 6 bases and J lost 3 bases. The V gene's germline CDR1 is SGHTA and CDR2 FQGNSA. The CDR3 runs to 13 residues. CDR3 protein: CASSYRDYYEQYF. The CDR3 DNA reads as TGTGCCAGCAGTTACCGGGACTACTACGAGCAGTACTTC.

This chain uses TRBV27 with TRBJ2-7, with TRBD2 as a possible D gene (6 bases). Germline CDR1 and CDR2: MNHEY and SMNVEV (reference sequence). CDR3 length: 14 residues. Trimming cost V 0 bases and J 2 bases, with 8 bases left between them. The CDR3: CASSLSWGAYEQYF. CDR3 nucleotides: TGTGCCAGCAGTTTATCGTGGGGGGCCTACGAGCAGTACTTC.

This clone was counted a single time. Relative to the germline gene, one junction end is altered; a read error may explain this. The chain couples TRBV5-8 to TRBJ1-3; maybe TRBD1 (5 bases). Germline loops: CDR1 SGHTS, CDR2 YDEGEE. The CDR3 covers 15 residues. The CDR3 is CASSLGQVSGNTIYF. The CDR3 bases are TGTGCCAGCAGTTTGGGGCAGGTGTCAGGAAACACCATATATTTT.